This paragraph covers one T cell receptor (beta chain) sequence. V shed 10 bases, J shed 8 bases, and the junction held 17 bases outside the gene matches. This CDR3 comprises 17 residues. In germline, CDR1 is SGHNT, CDR2 YYREEE (reference sequence). This sample stems from a study of CD8 T cells in Susac syndrome. From blood CD8+ and CD4+ T cells, the TCR beta chain was sequenced. Reverse transcription used about 0.45 to 1 ug RNA and random hexamers. Amplification of TCR beta CDR3 by immunoSEQ multiplex PCR spanned 54 Vbeta and 13 Jbeta. TCRdb re-called the immunoSEQ multiplex PCR reads through MiXCR, storing one row per CDR3 protein. There are roughly 150,000 distinct CDR3 sequences in the sample; 94% occur only once, and about 0.095% lies in the top ten.

The sequence derives from a human donor with multiple sclerosis. Sequenced sample: CD4+ T cells from PBMCs. The chain couples TRBV5-4 to TRBJ2-1; 14 bases align to TRBD2. CDR3 amino acids: CACETGLAGGRTHEQFF. The DNA of the CDR3 is TGTGCCTGCGAAACTGGACTAGCGGGAGGTAGGACCCATGAGCAGTTCTTC. Supplemented by reference TRBV5-4 and TRBJ2-1, the full variable domain reads ETGVTQSPTHLIKTRGQQVTLRCSSQSGHNTVSWYQQALGQGPQFIFQYYREEENGRGNFPPRFSGLQFPNYSSELNVNALELDDSALYLCACETGLAGGRTHEQFFGPGTRLTVL.